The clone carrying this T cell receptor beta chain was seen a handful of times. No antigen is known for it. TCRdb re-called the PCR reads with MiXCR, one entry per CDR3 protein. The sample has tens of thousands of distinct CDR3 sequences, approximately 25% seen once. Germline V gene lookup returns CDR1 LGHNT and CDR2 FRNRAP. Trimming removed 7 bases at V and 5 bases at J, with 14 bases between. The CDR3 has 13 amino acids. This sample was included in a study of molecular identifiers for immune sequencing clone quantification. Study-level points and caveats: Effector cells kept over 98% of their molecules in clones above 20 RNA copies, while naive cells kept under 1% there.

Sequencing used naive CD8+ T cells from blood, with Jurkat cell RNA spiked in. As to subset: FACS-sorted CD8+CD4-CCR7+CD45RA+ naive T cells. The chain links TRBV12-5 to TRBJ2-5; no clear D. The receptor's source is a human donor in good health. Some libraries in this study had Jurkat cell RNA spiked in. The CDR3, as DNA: TGTGCTAGTGCCCCTACCTCCCAGGAGACCCAGTACTTC. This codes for CASAPTSQETQYF.